This entry is about one TCR beta chain. This record comes from a study of blood T cell repertoires in COVID-19. Study details: Some COVID-19 samples were acute and others convalescent; all came from the United States, Italy and Spain.

In the original processing: Researchers report that nucleated cell counts were estimated from reference gene primer amplification. Profiling relied on immunoSEQ multiplex PCR, and the TCRdb table lists in-frame clones only, not all of them. Clonal size and the V and J genes are those of that table, whereas D and trimming came from the DNA. The table has about 240,000 clones, 75% to 85% seen once. The length of the CDR3 is 15 residues. The germline CDR1 and CDR2 sequences are SGHAT and FQNNGV. Germline trimming cut 1 base from V and 2 bases from J; bases unmatched to any gene: 2. The sample comprised peripheral blood. The TCR sequence derives from a woman aged 80 or older with COVID-19, enrolled during active disease. The gene calls are TRBV11-2 and TRBJ2-1; 7 nucleotides align to TRBD1. CDR3 DNA: TGTGCCAGCAGCTTAGGGGACAGCACCTACAATGAGCAGTTCTTC. Translated, it gives CASSLGDSTYNEQFF.